In its sample, the clone carrying this T cell receptor beta chain was seen once. No antigen is known for it. The data are from a study of shared clonotypes between healthy human individuals. Notes on the study in general: Sharing of clonotypes among donors was expected to vary with sequencing depth.

The V and J ends lost 7 bases and 5 bases respectively, with 21 bases between them. Germline V CDR1 and CDR2: MDHEN, SYDVKM. This CDR3 is built from 15 residues. Profiling relied on immunoSEQ multiplex PCR, and the TCRdb table lists in-frame clones only, not all of them. Counted here are 1.6 million or so clones, approximately 98.5% occurring once; the ten biggest clones make up roughly 0.35%. The receptor was isolated from a man younger than 40 in good health. Sequencing was carried out using naive CD4+ T cells sorted from blood. This sample's subset: CD45RA+ positively selected. The chain uses TRBV28 and TRBJ2-7; a possible D gene is TRBD1 (7 bases). The CDR3 bases are TGTGCCAGCACCAACCACAGGGGAGGAAGGGACGAGCAGTACTTC. Its protein product is CASTNHRGGRDEQYF.